What follows is one T cell receptor (beta chain) and its context. This CDR3 has 15 amino acids. Germline-derived CDR1 and CDR2 are SGHTA and FQGNSA. V lost 4 bases, J lost 5 bases, and 17 bases lay in between. Study processing details: The authors estimated nucleated cell counts from reference gene primer amplification. Repertoires were generated with immunoSEQ multiplex PCR, while TCRdb's copy carries only in-frame clones and drops some. The V and J calls and the clone size are those of that table, but D and trimming were determined from the DNA. The profile covers approximately 52,000 clones, with 85% to 90% appearing a single time and 4.9% taken by the ten largest. The data derive from a study of blood T cell repertoires in COVID-19. Background on the study: Samples taken during acute and convalescent COVID-19 were collected in the United States, Italy and Spain. T cells, B-cell-depleted T cells, or PBMCs supplied cDNA or gDNA.

This chain joins TRBV7-2 and TRBJ1-2, with D possibly being TRBD1 (6 bases). The receptor comes from a man aged 60 to 75 with active COVID-19. The sample taken for sequencing was peripheral blood. Here the CDR3 reads CASSSMDRRKYGYTF. The DNA for the CDR3 is TGTGCCAGCAGCTCGATGGACAGACGTAAATATGGCTACACCTTC.